This T cell receptor beta chain was identified during a study of blood T cell repertoires in COVID-19. Background on the study: Samples came from the United States, Italy and Spain, spanning acute and convalescent COVID-19. T cells, B-cell-depleted T cells, or PBMCs supplied cDNA or gDNA.

In Seattle, patients joined the study during active infection and were tracked longitudinally. This clone was counted a single time. The sample holds other DNA sequences that translate to the same CDR3. As processed by the authors: How many nucleated cells were present was estimated from reference gene primer amplification. TCRdb's table, derived via immunoSEQ multiplex PCR, lists solely in-frame clones and lacks some. The D gene and trimming were derived from the DNA, and the V and J assignments and clone size from that table. The repertoire holds roughly 220,000 clones, with 75% to 85% as singletons. Sequencing input: peripheral blood. This receptor was obtained from a woman older than 75 with COVID-19, enrolled during active disease.

CDR3 loop: CASSPGTANTEAFF. The CDR3 DNA reads as TGTGCCAGCTCACCTGGGACAGCGAACACTGAAGCTTTCTTT. This chain connects TRBV18 to TRBJ1-1; TRBD1 aligns across 7 bases. Looked up from germline, CDR1 is KGHSH and CDR2 is LQKENI. V lost 3 bases, J lost 1 base, and 2 bases stayed unmatched. The CDR3 spans 14 residues.